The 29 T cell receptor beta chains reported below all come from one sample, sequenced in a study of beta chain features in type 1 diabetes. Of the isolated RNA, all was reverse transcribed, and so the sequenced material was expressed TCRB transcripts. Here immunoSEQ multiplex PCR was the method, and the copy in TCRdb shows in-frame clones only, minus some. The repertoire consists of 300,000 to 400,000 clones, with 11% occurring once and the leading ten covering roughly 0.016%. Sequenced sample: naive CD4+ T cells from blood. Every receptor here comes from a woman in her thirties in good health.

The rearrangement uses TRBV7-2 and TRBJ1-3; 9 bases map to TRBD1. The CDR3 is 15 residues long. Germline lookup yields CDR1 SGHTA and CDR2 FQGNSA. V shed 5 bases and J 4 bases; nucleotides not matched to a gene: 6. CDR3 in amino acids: CASSTQQGAGNTIYF. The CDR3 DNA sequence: TGTGCCAGCAGCACCCAACAGGGGGCCGGAAACACCATATATTTT.

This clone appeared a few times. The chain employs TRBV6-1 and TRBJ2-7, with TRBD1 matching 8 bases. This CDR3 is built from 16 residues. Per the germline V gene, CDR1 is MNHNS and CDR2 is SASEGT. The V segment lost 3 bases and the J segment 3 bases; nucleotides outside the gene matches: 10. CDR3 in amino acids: CASSEIAGTGSYEQYF. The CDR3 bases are TGTGCCAGCAGTGAGATCGCCGGGACAGGCAGCTACGAGCAGTACTTC.

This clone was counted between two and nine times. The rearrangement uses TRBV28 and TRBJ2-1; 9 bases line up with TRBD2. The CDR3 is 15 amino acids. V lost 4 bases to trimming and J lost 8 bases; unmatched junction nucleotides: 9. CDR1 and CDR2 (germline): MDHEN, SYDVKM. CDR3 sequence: CASSSNASGKDEQFF. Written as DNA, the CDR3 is TGTGCCAGCAGTTCTAACGCTAGCGGGAAAGATGAGCAGTTCTTC.

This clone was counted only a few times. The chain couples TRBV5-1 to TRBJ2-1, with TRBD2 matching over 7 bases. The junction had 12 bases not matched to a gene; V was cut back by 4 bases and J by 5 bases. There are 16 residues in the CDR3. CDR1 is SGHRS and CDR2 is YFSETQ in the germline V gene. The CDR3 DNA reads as TGCGCCAGCAGCGAATATACTAGCGCGGGGAACAATGAGCAGTTCTTC. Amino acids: CASSEYTSAGNNEQFF.

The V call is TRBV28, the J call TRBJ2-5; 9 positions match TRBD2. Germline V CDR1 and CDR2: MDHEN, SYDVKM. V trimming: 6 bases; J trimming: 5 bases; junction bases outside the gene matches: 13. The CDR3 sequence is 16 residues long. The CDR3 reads CASRSGVAGGAETQYF. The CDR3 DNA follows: TGTGCCAGCAGGTCCGGGGTTGCGGGAGGGGCGGAGACCCAGTACTTC.

The CDR3, as DNA: TGCGCCAGCAGCCCCGAGGGTGATAGCACTGAAGCTTTCTTT. This sequence encodes CASSPEGDSTEAFF. This chain joins TRBV5-1 and TRBJ1-1; D gene ambiguous. With 4 bases removed from V and 4 bases from J, the gap between germline ends came to 14 bases. Germline CDR1 SGHRS, CDR2 YFSETQ. This CDR3 spans 14 amino acids.

For the CDR3, the DNA is TGTGCCAGCAGCTTGAAGGACAGGGCGTTCCGTGCGCCCCAGCATTTT. It specifies CASSLKDRAFRAPQHF. The chain couples TRBV5-6 to TRBJ1-5; 8 positions agree with TRBD1. The CDR3 has 16 residues. Germline CDR1 and CDR2: SGHDT and YYEEEE. Trimming at V came to 1 base and at J to 9 bases, leaving 12 bases not matched to a gene.

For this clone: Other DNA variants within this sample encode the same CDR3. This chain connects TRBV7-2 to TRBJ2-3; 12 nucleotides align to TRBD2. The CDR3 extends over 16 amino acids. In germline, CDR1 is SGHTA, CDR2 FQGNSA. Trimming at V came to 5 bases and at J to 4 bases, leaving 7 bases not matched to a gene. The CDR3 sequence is CASSLRLAGASDTQYF. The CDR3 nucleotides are TGTGCCAGCAGCCTACGACTAGCGGGAGCCTCAGATACGCAGTATTTT.

DNA for the CDR3: TGTGCCAGCCTCAAGACAGGGGCCTACAATGAGCAGTTCTTC. Its translation: CASLKTGAYNEQFF. The rearrangement uses TRBV5-4 and TRBJ2-1; the match to TRBD1 covers 8 bases. CDR3 length equals 14 residues. Germline values: CDR1 SGHNT, CDR2 YYREEE (reference sequence). The V segment lost 7 bases and the J segment 2 bases; nucleotides outside the gene matches: 5.

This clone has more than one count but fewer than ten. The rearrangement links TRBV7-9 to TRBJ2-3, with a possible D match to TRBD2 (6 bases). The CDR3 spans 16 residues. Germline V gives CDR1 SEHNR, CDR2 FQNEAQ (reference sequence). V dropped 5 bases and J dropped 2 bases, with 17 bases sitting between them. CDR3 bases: TGTGCCAGCAGCCCCAGAGGAGCGGGCTCCACAGATACGCAGTATTTT. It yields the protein CASSPRGAGSTDTQYF.

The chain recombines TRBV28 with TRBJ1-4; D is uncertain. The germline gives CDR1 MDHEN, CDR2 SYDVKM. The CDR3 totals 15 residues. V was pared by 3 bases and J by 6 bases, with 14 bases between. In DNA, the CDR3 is TGTGCCAGCAGTTTCGCGGGCTTTTCGGATGAAAAACTGTTTTTT. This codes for CASSFAGFSDEKLFF.

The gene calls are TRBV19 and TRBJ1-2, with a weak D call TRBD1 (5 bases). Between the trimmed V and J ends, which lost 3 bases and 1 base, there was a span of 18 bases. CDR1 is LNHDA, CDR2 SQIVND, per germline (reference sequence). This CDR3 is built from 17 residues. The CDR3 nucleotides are TGTGCCAGTAGTATCCTGGGGCTACAACGGATTAACTATGGCTACACCTTC. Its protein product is CASSILGLQRINYGYTF.

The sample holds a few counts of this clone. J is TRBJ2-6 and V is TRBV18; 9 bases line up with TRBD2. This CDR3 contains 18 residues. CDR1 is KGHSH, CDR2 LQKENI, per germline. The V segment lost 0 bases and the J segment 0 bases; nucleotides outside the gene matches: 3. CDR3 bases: TGTGCCAGCTCACCACCGTCACTAGCGGGCTCTGGGGCCAACGTCCTGACTTTC. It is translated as CASSPPSLAGSGANVLTF.

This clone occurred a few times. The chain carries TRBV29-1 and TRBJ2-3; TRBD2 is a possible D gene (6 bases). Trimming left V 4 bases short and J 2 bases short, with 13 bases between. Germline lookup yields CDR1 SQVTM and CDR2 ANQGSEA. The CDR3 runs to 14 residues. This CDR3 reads CSVVGGFATDTQYF. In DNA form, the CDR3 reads TGCAGCGTTGTCGGGGGTTTTGCCACAGATACGCAGTATTTT.

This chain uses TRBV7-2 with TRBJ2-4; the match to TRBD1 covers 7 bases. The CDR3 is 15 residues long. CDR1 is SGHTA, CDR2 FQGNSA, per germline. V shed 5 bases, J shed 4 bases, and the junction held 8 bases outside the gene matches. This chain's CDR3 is CASSNRDSAKNIQYF. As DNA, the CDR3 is TGTGCCAGCAGCAACCGGGACAGCGCTAAAAACATTCAGTACTTC.

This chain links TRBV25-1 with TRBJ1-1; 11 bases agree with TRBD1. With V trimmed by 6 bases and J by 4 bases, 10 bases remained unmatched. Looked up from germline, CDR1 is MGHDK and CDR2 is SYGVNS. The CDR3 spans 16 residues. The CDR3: CASSPFGTGGSTEAFF. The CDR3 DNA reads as TGTGCCAGCAGCCCCTTCGGGACAGGGGGATCCACTGAAGCTTTCTTT.

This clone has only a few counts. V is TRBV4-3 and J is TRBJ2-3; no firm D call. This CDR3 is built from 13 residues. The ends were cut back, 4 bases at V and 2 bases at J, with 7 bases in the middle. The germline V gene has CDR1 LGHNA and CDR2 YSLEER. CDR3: CASSLTYTDTQYF. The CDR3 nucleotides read TGCGCCAGCAGCCTCACTTACACAGATACGCAGTATTTT.

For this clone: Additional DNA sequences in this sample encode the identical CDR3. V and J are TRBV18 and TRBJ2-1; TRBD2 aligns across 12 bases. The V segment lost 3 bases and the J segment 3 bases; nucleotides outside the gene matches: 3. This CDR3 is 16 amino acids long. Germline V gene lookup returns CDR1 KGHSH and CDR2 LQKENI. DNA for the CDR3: TGTGCCAGCTCACCCCGGACTAGCGGGGACTACAATGAGCAGTTCTTC. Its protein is CASSPRTSGDYNEQFF. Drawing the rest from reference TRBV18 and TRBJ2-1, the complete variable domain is NAGVMQNPRHLVRRRGQEARLRCSPMKGHSHVYWYRQLPEEGLKFMVYLQKENIIDESGMPKERFSAEFPKEGPSILRIQQVVRGDSAAYFCASSPRTSGDYNEQFFGPGTRLTVL.

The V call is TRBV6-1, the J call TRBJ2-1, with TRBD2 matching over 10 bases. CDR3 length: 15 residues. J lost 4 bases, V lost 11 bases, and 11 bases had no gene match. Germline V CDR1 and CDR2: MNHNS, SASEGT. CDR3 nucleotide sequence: TGTGCCTGCTCGTATAGCGGGAGGCTTTACAATGAGCAGTTCTTC. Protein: CACSYSGRLYNEQFF.

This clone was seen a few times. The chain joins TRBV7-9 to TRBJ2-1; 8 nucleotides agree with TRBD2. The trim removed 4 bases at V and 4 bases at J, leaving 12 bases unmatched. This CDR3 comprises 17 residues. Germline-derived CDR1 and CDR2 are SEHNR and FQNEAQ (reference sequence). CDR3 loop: CASSSQGAGGPYNEQFF. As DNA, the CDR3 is TGTGCCAGCAGCTCTCAAGGGGCGGGAGGCCCATACAATGAGCAGTTCTTC.

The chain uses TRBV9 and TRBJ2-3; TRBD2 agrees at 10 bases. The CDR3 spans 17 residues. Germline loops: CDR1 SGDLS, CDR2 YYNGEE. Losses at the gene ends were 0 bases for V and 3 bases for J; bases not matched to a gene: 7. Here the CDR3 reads CASSVGFSGRLTDTQYF. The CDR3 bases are TGTGCCAGCAGCGTAGGATTTAGCGGGAGGCTAACAGATACGCAGTATTTT. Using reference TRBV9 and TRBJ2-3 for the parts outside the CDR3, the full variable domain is DSGVTQTPKHLITATGQRVTLRCSPRSGDLSVYWYQQSLDQGLQFLIQYYNGEERAKGNILERFSAQQFPDLHSELNLSSLELGDSALYFCASSVGFSGRLTDTQYFGPGTRLTVL.

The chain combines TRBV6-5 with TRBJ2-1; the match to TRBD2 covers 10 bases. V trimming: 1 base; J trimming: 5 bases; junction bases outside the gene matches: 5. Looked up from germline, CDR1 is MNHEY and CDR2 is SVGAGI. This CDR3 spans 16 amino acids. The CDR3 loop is CASSYWGTSAHNEQFF. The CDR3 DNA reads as TGTGCCAGCAGTTACTGGGGGACTAGCGCCCACAATGAGCAGTTCTTC.

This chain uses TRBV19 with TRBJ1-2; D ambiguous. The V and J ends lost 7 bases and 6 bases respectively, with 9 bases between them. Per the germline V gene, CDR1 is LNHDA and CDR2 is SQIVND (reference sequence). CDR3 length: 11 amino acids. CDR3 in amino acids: CASKFQDGYTF. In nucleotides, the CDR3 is TGTGCCAGTAAATTTCAGGATGGCTACACCTTC. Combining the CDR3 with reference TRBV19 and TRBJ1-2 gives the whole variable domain DGGITQSPKYLFRKEGQNVTLSCEQNLNHDAMYWYRQDPGQGLRLIYYSQIVNDFQKGDIAEGYSVSREKKESFPLTVTSAQKNPTAFYLCASKFQDGYTFGSGTRLTVV.

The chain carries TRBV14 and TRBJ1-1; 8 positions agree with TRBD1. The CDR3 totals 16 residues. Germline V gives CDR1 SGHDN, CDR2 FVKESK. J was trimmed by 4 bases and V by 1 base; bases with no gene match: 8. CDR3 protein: CASSQVGQGAGTEAFF. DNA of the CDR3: TGTGCCAGCAGCCAAGTGGGGCAGGGGGCAGGCACTGAAGCTTTCTTT. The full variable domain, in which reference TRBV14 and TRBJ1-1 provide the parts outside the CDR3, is EAGVTQFPSHSVIEKGQTVTLRCDPISGHDNLYWYRRVMGKEIKFLLHFVKESKQDESGMPNNRFLAERTGGTYSTLKVQPAELEDSGVYFCASSQVGQGAGTEAFFGQGTRLTVV.

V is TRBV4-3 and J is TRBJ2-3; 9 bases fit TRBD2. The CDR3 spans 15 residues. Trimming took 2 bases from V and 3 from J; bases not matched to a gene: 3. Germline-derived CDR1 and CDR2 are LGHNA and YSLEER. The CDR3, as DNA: TGCGCCAGCAGCCAATTAGCGGGAGTGACAGATACGCAGTATTTT. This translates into CASSQLAGVTDTQYF.

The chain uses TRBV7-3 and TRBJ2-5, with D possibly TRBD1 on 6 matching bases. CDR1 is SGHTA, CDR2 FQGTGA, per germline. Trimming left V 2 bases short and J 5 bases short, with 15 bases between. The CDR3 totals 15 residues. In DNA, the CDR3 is TGTGCCAGCAGCTTAGGACAGAGAACCCTCGAGACCCAGTACTTC. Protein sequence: CASSLGQRTLETQYF.

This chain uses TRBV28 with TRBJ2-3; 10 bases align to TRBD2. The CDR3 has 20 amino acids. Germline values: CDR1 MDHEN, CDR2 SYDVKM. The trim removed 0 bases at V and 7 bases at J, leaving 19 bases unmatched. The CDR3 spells CASSLWAGLAGEGRRNTQYF. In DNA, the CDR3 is TGTGCCAGCAGTTTATGGGCTGGGCTAGCGGGAGAGGGGAGGAGAAATACGCAGTATTTT.

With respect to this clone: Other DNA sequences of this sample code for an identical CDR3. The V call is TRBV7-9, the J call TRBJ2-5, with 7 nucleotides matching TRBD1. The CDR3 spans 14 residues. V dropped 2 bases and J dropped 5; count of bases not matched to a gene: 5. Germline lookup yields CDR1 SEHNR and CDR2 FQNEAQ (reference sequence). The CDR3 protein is CASSLTGVGETQYF. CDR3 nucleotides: TGTGCCAGCAGCTTAACAGGGGTCGGGGAGACCCAGTACTTC.

DNA of the CDR3: TGTGCCAGCAGAAGACAGGAGAACACTGAAGCTTTCTTT. Protein sequence: CASRRQENTEAFF. The chain links TRBV6-1 to TRBJ1-1; D perhaps matches TRBD1 (6 bases). Germline-derived CDR1 and CDR2 are MNHNS and SASEGT. V gave up 6 bases and J gave up 1 base, with 9 bases separating them. The CDR3 totals 13 residues.